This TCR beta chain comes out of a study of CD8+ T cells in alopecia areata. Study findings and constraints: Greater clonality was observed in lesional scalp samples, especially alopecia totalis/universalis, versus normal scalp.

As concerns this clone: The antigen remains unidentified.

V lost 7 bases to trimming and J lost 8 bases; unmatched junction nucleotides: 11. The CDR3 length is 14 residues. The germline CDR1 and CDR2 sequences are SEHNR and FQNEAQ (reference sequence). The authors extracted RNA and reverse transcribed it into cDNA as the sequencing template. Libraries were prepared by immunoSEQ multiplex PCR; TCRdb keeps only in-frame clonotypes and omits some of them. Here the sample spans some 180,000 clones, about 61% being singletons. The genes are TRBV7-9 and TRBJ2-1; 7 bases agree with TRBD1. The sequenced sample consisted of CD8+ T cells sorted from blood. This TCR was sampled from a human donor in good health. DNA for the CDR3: TGTGCCAGCACCACGACAGGGTCTGCAGATGAGCAGTTCTTC. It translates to CASTTTGSADEQFF.